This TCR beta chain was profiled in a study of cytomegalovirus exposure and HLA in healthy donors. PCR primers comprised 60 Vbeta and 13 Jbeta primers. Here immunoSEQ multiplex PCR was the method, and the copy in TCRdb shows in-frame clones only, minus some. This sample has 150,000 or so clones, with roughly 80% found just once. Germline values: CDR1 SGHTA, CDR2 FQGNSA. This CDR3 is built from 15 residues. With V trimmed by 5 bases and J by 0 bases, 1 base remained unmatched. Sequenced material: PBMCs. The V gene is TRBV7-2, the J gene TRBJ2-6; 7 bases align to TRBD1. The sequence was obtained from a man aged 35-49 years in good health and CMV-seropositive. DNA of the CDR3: TGTGCCAGCAGCAGACAGGGCTCTGGGGCCAACGTCCTGACTTTC. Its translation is CASSRQGSGANVLTF.